This T cell receptor beta chain was recorded in a study of Graves' ophthalmopathy and Graves' hyperthyroidism. Whole-study findings and limits: Sensitivity reached just under 90% and specificity roughly 82% for a 13-signature model separating ophthalmopathy from stable hyperthyroidism. Sensitivity reached nearly 71% and specificity around 72% when the model predicted ophthalmopathy progression.

This clonotype was counted ten times or more. Its antigen is unidentified. Beta-chain TCR CDR3 regions were amplified from RNA transcripts. An initial RT-PCR round employing HTBI primers preceded a second-round multiplex PCR. TCRdb recomputed calls from the multiplex PCR reads with MiXCR, one row per CDR3 protein. The sample has around 590,000 distinct CDR3 sequences; roughly 40% are singletons. The CDR3 has 15 amino acids. CDR1 is SGDLS and CDR2 is YYNGEE in the germline V gene. V lost 3 bases and J lost 2, with 12 bases in between. Patients were excluded if they had other autoimmune diseases or uncontrolled infections, and likewise if pregnancy or lactation applied. Diagnosis relied on clinical symptoms, serum thyroxine, TRAb, thyroid ultrasound and orbital computed tomography.

This receptor was taken from an adult man with Graves' hyperthyroidism. The specimen sequenced was peripheral blood or thyroid tissue (not recorded which). The chain combines TRBV9 with TRBJ1-3; possibly TRBD1 for D (5 bases). The CDR3: CASSETGLPGNTIYF. The CDR3 region has the DNA TGTGCCAGCAGCGAAACGGGGCTGCCTGGAAACACCATATATTTT.